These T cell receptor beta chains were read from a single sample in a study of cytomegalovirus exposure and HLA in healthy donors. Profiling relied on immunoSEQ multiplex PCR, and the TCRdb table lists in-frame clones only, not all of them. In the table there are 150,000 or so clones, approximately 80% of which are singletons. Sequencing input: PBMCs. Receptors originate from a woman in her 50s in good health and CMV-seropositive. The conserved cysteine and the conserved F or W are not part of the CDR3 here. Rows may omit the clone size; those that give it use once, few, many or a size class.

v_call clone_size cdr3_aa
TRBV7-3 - ASSPRQWEYLAGGPNEQF
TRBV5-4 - ASSHSGTSGRPYEQY
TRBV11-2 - ASSPTGAPV
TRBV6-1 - ASSEQDRGYNQPQH
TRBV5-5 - ASSLGTVSGNTIY
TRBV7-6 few ASSSWTGGDGYT
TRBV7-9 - SSSLEGLDTDTQY
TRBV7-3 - ASSLTTGGAGETQY
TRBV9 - ASSASGGARTGELF
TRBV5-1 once ASSLSAFEQF
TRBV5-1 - ASSPTSNWDTTGEQY
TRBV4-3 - ASSQDPRGGSYGELF
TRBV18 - ASSPSQKAF
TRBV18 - ASSPGGNQPQH
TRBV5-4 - ASSLRQGAFGYT
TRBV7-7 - ASSLGPSRRETQY
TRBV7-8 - ASSRDRGTSYEQY
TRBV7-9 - ASSPRGLARSEQF
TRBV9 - ASSVGTGIQPQH
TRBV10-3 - AISQGNPGNTIY
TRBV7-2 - ASSLFPLAVQETQY
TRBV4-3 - ASSQGRQATEAF
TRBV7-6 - ASSPGGPEQF
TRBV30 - AWSPYAGAGTEAF
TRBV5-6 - ASSPGTGGAGTEAF
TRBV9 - ASSPKTGGLPDTQY
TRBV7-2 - ASSPTGYSYNSPLH
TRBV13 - ASCGGLTGGLGCEKLF
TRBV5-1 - ASSFAGATNYGYT
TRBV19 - ASSISPAAQSTEAF
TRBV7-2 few ASSLGGSGATYEQY
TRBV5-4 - ASRPQGGMADTQY
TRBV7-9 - SSSLPAGSNNEKLF
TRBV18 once ASSPTHGTGSSEQF
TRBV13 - ASSPGQINTEAF
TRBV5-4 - ASSIKGSPQYQPQH
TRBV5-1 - ASSLDPRENTEAF
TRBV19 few ASSMDRREDNTDTQY
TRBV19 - ASSIAQGGTGELF
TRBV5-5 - ASSLGGDAEAF
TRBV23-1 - ASSPQVAGNTDTQY
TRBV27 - ASSLSPIAYNEQF
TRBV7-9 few ASTGSGGGLYYGYT
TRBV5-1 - ASSFSEPNYGYT